This T cell receptor beta chain was sequenced in a study of CD8 T cells in ankylosing spondylitis. Regarding the study as a whole: Clones that were linked to disease were CD8+ and were relatively rare in peripheral blood. Roughly 8 highly homologous variants made up a TCR beta motif that seemed to typify ankylosing spondylitis blood. Earlier reports found some motif variants in synovial fluid and blood in reactive arthritis.

This clonotype has at least ten counts. Its antigen remains unidentified. Germline CDR1 reads MNHEY; CDR2 reads SMNVEV (reference sequence). The length of the CDR3 is 13 residues. V lost 3 bases to trimming and J lost 3 bases, with 8 bases between them. TCRdb fed the 5' RACE reads into MiXCR, producing one record per CDR3 protein. Seen here are 220,000 or so distinct CDR3 sequences, 10% to 13% observed once, and the top ten hold about 20%. The sequencing input was blood, either unsorted or a sorted T cell fraction (not recorded which). The rearrangement joins TRBV27 to TRBJ1-1; no clear D gene. The receptor comes from a male donor with ankylosing spondylitis or in good health (not recorded which). The CDR3, as DNA: TGTGCCAGCAGTTTGGCAGCAGACACTGAAGCTTTCTTT. Residues: CASSLAADTEAFF.